The 30 T cell receptor beta chains reported below all come from one sample, sequenced in a study of blood T cell repertoires in COVID-19. Sequencing was performed with immunoSEQ multiplex PCR; in TCRdb, only in-frame clones are kept and a portion is missing. The sample has roughly 140,000 clones; roughly four fifths are singletons. Sequenced: peripheral blood. These receptors were obtained from a woman of 80 years or more with acute or convalescent COVID-19.

V gene TRBV27 combines with J gene TRBJ1-1; TRBD1 matches at 9 bases. J was trimmed by 5 bases and V by 5 bases; bases with no gene match: 12. Germline-derived CDR1 and CDR2 are MNHEY and SMNVEV (reference sequence). CDR3 length equals 16 residues. As DNA, the CDR3 is TGTGCCAGCAGTCCCTCAAAACAGGGGGCGTGGACTGAAGCTTTCTTT. Encoded protein: CASSPSKQGAWTEAFF.

CDR3 DNA: TGTGCCAGCAGCCTAGACCGAGCCGGGACAGGAAGTTTAGAGCAGTTCTTC. It translates to CASSLDRAGTGSLEQFF. The chain links TRBV3-1 (or the pseudogene TRBV3-2) to TRBJ2-1; 8 bases align to TRBD1. This CDR3 has 17 amino acids. V lost 4 bases, J lost 10 bases, and 18 bases stayed unmatched. The germline V gene encodes CDR1 LGHDT and CDR2 YNNKEL (reference sequence).

This clone was recorded a few times. The chain is built from TRBV3-1 (or the pseudogene TRBV3-2) and TRBJ1-5, with TRBD1 identical over 8 bases. This CDR3 is built from 19 residues. CDR1 and CDR2 from the germline V gene are LGHDT and YNNKEL (reference sequence). After removal of 0 bases from V and 2 bases from J, the junction contained 12 bases not matched to a gene. CDR3 region: CASSQDGQTGVGRNQPQHF. CDR3 in DNA: TGTGCCAGCAGCCAAGATGGGCAGACAGGGGTAGGGCGCAATCAGCCCCAGCATTTT.

The chain links TRBV27 to TRBJ2-7; 7 positions agree with TRBD2. This CDR3 spans 13 amino acids. The V and J ends lost 6 bases and 4 bases, in that order; junction bases with no gene match: 6. CDR1 is MNHEY, CDR2 SMNVEV, per germline (reference sequence). CDR3 in amino acids: CASRGGSSYEQYF. CDR3 DNA: TGTGCCAGCAGGGGCGGGAGCTCATACGAGCAGTACTTC.

J is TRBJ1-2 and V is TRBV2; no definite D call. CDR3 length: 10 amino acids. Trimming removed 6 bases at V and 7 bases at J, with 6 bases between. Germline CDR1 reads SNHLY; CDR2 reads FYNNEI. The CDR3 here is CASRSGGYTF. The CDR3 nucleotides read TGTGCCAGCAGATCCGGTGGCTACACCTTC.

The V and J genes are TRBV28 and TRBJ2-2, with 11 bases aligning to TRBD2. This CDR3 spans 15 amino acids. Germline V gene sequence: CDR1 MDHEN, CDR2 SYDVKM. The trim removed 6 bases at V and 5 bases at J, leaving 5 bases unmatched. This CDR3 reads CASSTSGRGTGELFF. CDR3 DNA sequence: TGTGCCAGCAGCACTAGCGGGAGAGGTACCGGGGAGCTGTTTTTT.

The rearrangement joins TRBV27 to TRBJ2-2, with D tentatively TRBD1 (6 bases). The CDR3 sequence is 15 residues long. The V end was cut by 4 bases, the J end by 0 bases, with 9 bases between. Looked up from germline, CDR1 is MNHEY and CDR2 is SMNVEV (reference sequence). CDR3 nucleotides: TGTGCCAGCAGTTACAGGACAGCGAACACCGGGGAGCTGTTTTTT. Its protein product is CASSYRTANTGELFF.

This clone has more than one count but fewer than ten. This chain links TRBV2 with TRBJ2-7; D not resolved. This CDR3 region has 11 residues. Germline V gene sequence: CDR1 SNHLY, CDR2 FYNNEI. V was shortened by 8 bases and J by 3 bases, with 8 bases between the two germline ends. This CDR3 reads CASLTGYEQYF. CDR3 coding DNA: TGTGCCAGCTTAACTGGCTACGAGCAGTACTTC.

This clone was seen only once. The chain joins TRBV6-4 to TRBJ1-5, with TRBD1 matching 7 bases. CDR1 MRHNA and CDR2 SNTAGT come from the germline V gene. With 6 bases clipped from V and 7 bases from J, the junction kept 9 bases outside the gene matches. CDR3 length equals 14 residues. The DNA for the CDR3 is TGTGCCAGCAGCTCCCAGGGGGGTGGGCAGCCCCAGCATTTT. Its translation is CASSSQGGGQPQHF.

The genes are TRBV24-1 and TRBJ2-3; unclear D gene. Germline-derived CDR1 and CDR2 are KGHDR and SFDVKD. The CDR3 spans 16 residues. Trimming removed 4 bases at V and 1 base at J, with 14 bases between. The CDR3 nucleotides are TGTGCCACCAGTGACCCGGGTGTAGACGGCACAGATACGCAGTATTTT. Translation: CATSDPGVDGTDTQYF.

This chain uses TRBV7-9 with TRBJ2-5; 8 bases align to TRBD2. Trimming took 0 bases from V and 1 from J; bases not matched to a gene: 1. CDR1 and CDR2 (germline): SEHNR, FQNEAQ (reference sequence). The CDR3 is 15 amino acids. CDR3 in amino acids: CASSLAGTSQETQYF. In nucleotides, the CDR3 is TGTGCCAGCAGCTTAGCCGGGACTAGCCAAGAGACCCAGTACTTC.

V and J are TRBV19 and TRBJ2-4, with D possibly matching TRBD1 (9 bases). This CDR3 is 16 amino acids long. Germline V gene sequence: CDR1 LNHDA, CDR2 SQIVND (reference sequence). V was pared by 5 bases and J by 7 bases, with 21 bases between. The CDR3 loop reads CASSLPGQGGGNIQYF. The CDR3 bases are TGTGCCAGTAGTCTACCGGGACAGGGCGGGGGGAACATTCAGTACTTC.

A single count supports this clone. The J gene is TRBJ1-6, the V gene TRBV2, with TRBD1 matching 7 bases. This CDR3 has 17 residues. Germline lookup yields CDR1 SNHLY and CDR2 FYNNEI. V was clipped by 6 bases and J by 3 bases; unmatched bases: 11. For the CDR3, the DNA is TGTGCCAGCAGGCACGGGACAGAAATGTACTATAATTCACCCCTCCACTTT. It specifies CASRHGTEMYYNSPLHF.

The V and J genes are TRBV19 and TRBJ1-1; D gene ambiguous. The CDR3 runs to 14 residues. CDR1 and CDR2 (germline): LNHDA, SQIVND (reference sequence). V lost 7 bases to trimming and J lost 0 bases, with 12 bases between them. CDR3: CASTRYRMNTEAFF. The CDR3 nucleotides read TGTGCCAGTACTCGGTACAGAATGAACACTGAAGCTTTCTTT.

This clone was detected only once. CDR3 coding DNA: TGTGCCACCAGTGATCCCGGGACTAGCGGTTTCACAGATACGCAGTATTTT. Encoded protein: CATSDPGTSGFTDTQYF. This chain joins TRBV24-1 and TRBJ2-3; 11 bases line up with TRBD2. The V gene end was trimmed by 3 bases and the J gene end by 2 bases; junction bases not matched to a gene: 6. Germline CDR1 reads KGHDR; CDR2 reads SFDVKD. This CDR3 is 17 amino acids long.

The CDR3 sequence is CASRYVVGPRGEQYF. CDR3 nucleotides: TGTGCCAGCAGATATGTAGTAGGTCCGCGGGGAGAGCAGTACTTC. This chain links TRBV2 with TRBJ2-7; D may be TRBD2 (6 bases). The CDR3 runs to 15 residues. The germline gives CDR1 SNHLY, CDR2 FYNNEI. Trimming pared 6 bases from V and 7 bases from J, leaving 22 bases between.

This clone is a singleton in its sample. The rearrangement links TRBV7-8 to TRBJ1-3; perhaps TRBD1 as D (6 bases). Germline V gene data show CDR1 as SGHVS and CDR2 as FQNEAQ. Trimming shortened V by 3 bases and J by 2 bases, and 14 bases separated the two germline ends. The CDR3 length is 16 residues. The CDR3 sequence is CASSFGGHQTGNTIYF. The CDR3 coding sequence is TGTGCCAGCAGCTTTGGGGGACACCAGACTGGAAACACCATATATTTT.

The V and J genes are TRBV6-2 or TRBV6-3 and TRBJ2-3; TRBD2 aligns across 8 bases. The CDR3 consists of 15 residues. The V segment lost 2 bases and the J segment 4 bases; nucleotides outside the gene matches: 5. From germline, CDR1 is MNHEY and CDR2 SVGEGT. In DNA form, the CDR3 reads TGTGCCAGCAGTTACCCTAGACTAGCGTCAGATACGCAGTATTTT. Translated, it gives CASSYPRLASDTQYF.

This rearrangement joins TRBV11-2 to TRBJ2-7; 7 bases align to TRBD1. J lost 2 bases, V lost 6 bases, and 7 bases had no gene match. The CDR3 is 14 residues long. The V gene's germline CDR1 is SGHAT and CDR2 FQNNGV. In DNA form, the CDR3 reads TGTGCCAGCAGAGAGCCGGGACAGACCTACGAGCAGTACTTC. This sequence encodes CASREPGQTYEQYF. The full variable domain, in which reference TRBV11-2 and TRBJ2-7 provide the parts outside the CDR3, is EAGVAQSPRYKIIEKRQSVAFWCNPISGHATLYWYQQILGQGPKLLIQFQNNGVVDDSQLPKDRFSAERLKGVDSTLKIQPAKLEDSAVYLCASREPGQTYEQYFGPGTRLTVT.

This rearrangement joins TRBV5-5 to TRBJ1-2, with TRBD1 matching 7 bases. In germline, CDR1 is SGHKS, CDR2 YYEKEE (reference sequence). The V segment lost 2 bases and the J segment 0 bases; nucleotides outside the gene matches: 4. This CDR3 is built from 15 residues. CDR3 region: CASSFGGQTNYGYTF. The CDR3 DNA reads TGTGCCAGCAGCTTCGGGGGACAGACTAACTATGGCTACACCTTC.

The chain is built from TRBV7-6 and TRBJ2-7; unclear D gene. V was trimmed by 5 bases and J by 0 bases, leaving 11 bases between them. Germline V CDR1 and CDR2: SGHVS, FNYEAQ. This CDR3 contains 14 residues. The CDR3 region is CASSRLLDSYEQYF. The CDR3, as DNA: TGTGCCAGCAGCCGACTCCTTGACTCCTACGAGCAGTACTTC.

This chain joins TRBV4-2 and TRBJ2-2, with 7 bases fitting TRBD1. From germline, CDR1 is LGHNA and CDR2 YNFKEQ. The CDR3 length is 16 residues. The J segment lost 3 bases and the V segment lost 2 bases, leaving 6 bases of the junction unmatched. The CDR3 DNA sequence: TGTGCCAGCAGCCAATCCGCAGGGGGTTACACCGGGGAGCTGTTTTTT. Translation gives CASSQSAGGYTGELFF.

V is TRBV6-6 and J is TRBJ1-6, with D hard to call. Trimming took off 6 bases at V and 10 bases at J, with 22 bases between the two ends. Germline CDR1 MNHNY, CDR2 SVGAGI (reference sequence). The CDR3 covers 16 residues. The CDR3 DNA reads as TGTGCCAGCAGCTATTCGTTCATCGGAGTCGGATCACCCCTCCACTTT. It is translated as CASSYSFIGVGSPLHF.

The chain combines TRBV5-1 with TRBJ2-2; TRBD2 agrees at 9 bases. The CDR3 has 16 residues. Trimming at V came to 3 bases and at J to 4 bases, leaving 7 bases not matched to a gene. Germline CDR1 is SGHRS and CDR2 is YFSETQ. CDR3: CASSSLAGVSTGELFF. DNA for the CDR3: TGCGCCAGCAGCTCTTTAGCGGGGGTGAGCACCGGGGAGCTGTTTTTT.

This clone was observed a handful of times. J is TRBJ1-1 and V is TRBV28; 12 bases match TRBD1. The CDR3 is made up of 18 amino acids. Germline V gene sequence: CDR1 MDHEN, CDR2 SYDVKM. The junction had 14 bases not matched to a gene; V was cut back by 5 bases and J by 4 bases. CDR3 in DNA: TGTGCCAGCAGTACACTATGGGGACAGGGGGCGAGTGGCACTGAAGCTTTCTTT. It yields the protein CASSTLWGQGASGTEAFF.

The V gene is TRBV3-1 (or the pseudogene TRBV3-2), the J gene TRBJ2-1; TRBD2 matches at 12 bases. V lost 6 bases and J lost 10; bases outside the gene matches: 13. The germline V gene has CDR1 LGHDT and CDR2 YNNKEL (reference sequence). There are 16 residues in the CDR3. The CDR3 coding sequence is TGTGCCAGCAGTCAAAGGGCTAGCGGGAGGGTCGAAGAGCAGTTCTTC. It codes for CASSQRASGRVEEQFF.

This chain uses TRBV30 with TRBJ1-2; D might be TRBD1 (5 bases). V shed 0 bases and J shed 6 bases, with 14 bases lying between them. The CDR3 contains 14 residues. CDR1 is GTSNPN, CDR2 SVGIG, per germline (reference sequence). Written as DNA, the CDR3 is TGTGCCTGGAGTGTAGGGGTAGCACAGGATGGCTACACCTTC. This gives the protein CAWSVGVAQDGYTF. Supplemented by reference TRBV30 and TRBJ1-2, the full variable domain reads SQTIHQWPATLVQPVGSPLSLECTVEGTSNPNLYWYRQAAGRGLQLLFYSVGIGQISSEVPQNLSASRPQDRQFILSSKKLLLSDSGFYLCAWSVGVAQDGYTFGSGTRLTVV.

The rearrangement links TRBV18 to TRBJ2-1; D might be TRBD2 (5 bases). The V end lost 3 bases, the J end lost 8 bases, and 8 bases lay between the germline ends. Per germline, CDR1 KGHSH and CDR2 LQKENI. The CDR3 has 12 residues. In DNA form, the CDR3 reads TGTGCCAGCTCACCTACTAGGCATGAGCAGTTCTTC. As protein: CASSPTRHEQFF.

This clone showed up just once. The V gene is TRBV3-1 (or the pseudogene TRBV3-2), the J gene TRBJ2-7, with 8 bases identical to TRBD1. Germline lookup yields CDR1 LGHDT and CDR2 YNNKEL (reference sequence). J was trimmed by 9 bases and V by 4 bases; bases with no gene match: 5. This CDR3 spans 12 amino acids. The CDR3 loop reads CASSRDRKWQYF. CDR3 DNA sequence: TGTGCCAGCAGCCGGGACAGGAAGTGGCAGTACTTC.

The J gene is TRBJ2-2, the V gene TRBV5-6; 8 nucleotides match TRBD2. Trimming took 3 bases from V and 5 from J; bases not matched to a gene: 9. The CDR3 contains 16 residues. The germline V gene encodes CDR1 SGHDT and CDR2 YYEEEE. The CDR3 DNA reads TGTGCCAGCAGCTCGTGGACTAGCTGGGGAACCGGGGAGCTGTTTTTT. The encoded protein is CASSSWTSWGTGELFF.